Following are 25 T cell receptor beta chains from one sample sequenced in a study of CD8 T cells in Susac syndrome. The RNA input was roughly 0.45 to 1 ug, and it was reverse transcribed with random hexamers. TCRdb ran MiXCR on the immunoSEQ multiplex PCR reads and lists one entry per CDR3 protein. Of approximately 170,000 distinct CDR3 sequences in the sample, around 94% are singletons; the top ten hold 0.09% to 0.1%. What was sequenced was CD4+ T cells from PBMCs. The receptors shown here come from a human donor with multiple sclerosis.

A single count supports this clonotype. This rearrangement joins TRBV6-4 to TRBJ2-1; 9 bases line up with TRBD2. The germline V gene has CDR1 MRHNA and CDR2 SNTAGT. This CDR3 spans 14 amino acids. Trimming took 4 bases from V and 6 from J; bases not matched to a gene: 4. The CDR3 coding sequence is TGTGCCAGCAGTGGACTAGCGGCGTCCAATGAGCAGTTCTTC. The encoded protein is CASSGLAASNEQFF.

V is TRBV7-9 and J is TRBJ1-1; the D is unclear. Germline V gives CDR1 SEHNR, CDR2 FQNEAQ (reference sequence). The CDR3 length is 13 residues. V lost 5 bases to trimming and J lost 1 base, with 8 bases between them. In DNA form, the CDR3 reads TGTGCCAGCAGCCTGCAATGGAACACTGAAGCTTTCTTT. Translated: CASSLQWNTEAFF.

The V gene is TRBV5-4, the J gene TRBJ1-1, with a tentative D call TRBD1 (6 bases). Germline lookup yields CDR1 SGHNT and CDR2 YYREEE (reference sequence). This CDR3 region has 12 residues. V dropped 0 bases and J dropped 7 bases, with 7 bases sitting between them. CDR3 bases: TGTGCCAGCAGCTTGGTGGGACATGAAGCTTTCTTT. It yields the protein CASSLVGHEAFF.

The chain is built from TRBV10-3 and TRBJ1-2; D may be TRBD1 (5 bases). This CDR3 region has 15 residues. Germline CDR1 and CDR2: ENHRY and SYGVKD. Trimming removed 6 bases from V and 0 bases from J, with 14 bases in between. The CDR3 coding sequence is TGTGCCATCAGCCCCGACAGAGAAGCTAACTATGGCTACACCTTC. Amino acids: CAISPDREANYGYTF.

The rearrangement joins TRBV6-2 or TRBV6-3 to TRBJ1-2; D unresolved. CDR1 and CDR2 from the germline V gene are MNHEY and SVGEGT. CDR3 length: 13 amino acids. Between the trimmed V and J ends, which lost 5 bases and 4 bases, there was a span of 11 bases. CDR3 DNA sequence: TGTGCCAGCAGTAACGGACGAGTCTATGGCTACACCTTC. Protein: CASSNGRVYGYTF.

V and J are TRBV5-1 and TRBJ1-2; D is undetermined. V gave up 0 bases and J gave up 3 bases, with 12 bases separating them. The CDR3 runs to 15 residues. The germline V gene encodes CDR1 SGHRS and CDR2 YFSETQ. This chain's CDR3 is CASSLDEDHDYGYTF. DNA for the CDR3: TGCGCCAGCAGCTTGGATGAGGATCACGACTATGGCTACACCTTC.

This clonotype has only a few counts. The rearrangement links TRBV18 to TRBJ1-4, with 7 bases matching TRBD1. This CDR3 is built from 14 residues. V shed 2 bases and J 7 bases; nucleotides not matched to a gene: 4. Germline assignment: CDR1 KGHSH and CDR2 LQKENI. CDR3 DNA: TGTGCCAGCTCACCAAGGGGGCTTGGTGAAAAACTGTTTTTT. Protein product: CASSPRGLGEKLFF. Together with reference TRBV18 and TRBJ1-4, the CDR3 gives the full variable domain: NAGVMQNPRHLVRRRGQEARLRCSPMKGHSHVYWYRQLPEEGLKFMVYLQKENIIDESGMPKERFSAEFPKEGPSILRIQQVVRGDSAAYFCASSPRGLGEKLFFGSGTQLSVL.

The rearrangement links TRBV6-6 to TRBJ2-3; TRBD1 is a possible D gene (6 bases). Germline CDR1 is MNHNY and CDR2 is SVGAGI (reference sequence). Trimming pared 6 bases from V and 2 bases from J, leaving 12 bases between. This CDR3 is 14 amino acids long. The CDR3 sequence is CASRMGQNTDTQYF. DNA for the CDR3: TGTGCCAGCAGAATGGGACAAAACACAGATACGCAGTATTTT.

The rearrangement joins TRBV15 to TRBJ1-5; D is unresolved. CDR1 LNHNV and CDR2 YYDKDF come from the germline V gene (reference sequence). The CDR3 spans 14 residues. The V end was cut by 5 bases, the J end by 0 bases, with 8 bases between. The DNA of the CDR3 is TGTGCCACCAGCTTTAGATATAGCAATCAGCCCCAGCATTTT. It specifies CATSFRYSNQPQHF.

The gene calls are TRBV3-1 and TRBJ2-2, with D perhaps matching TRBD2 (5 bases). The V gene lost 4 bases and the J gene lost 7 bases, with 16 bases spanning the gap. The CDR3 length is 15 residues. Germline-derived CDR1 and CDR2 are LGHDT and YNNKEL (reference sequence). CDR3 DNA: TGTGCCAGCAGCCTCCCCGGGGTGGGTAACGGGGAGCTGTTTTTT. Its protein is CASSLPGVGNGELFF.

The rearrangement joins TRBV6-5 to TRBJ1-1, with 8 bases fitting TRBD1. The length of the CDR3 is 14 residues. Germline V gene data show CDR1 as MNHEY and CDR2 as SVGAGI. V shed 6 bases, J shed 6 bases, and the junction held 9 bases outside the gene matches. In DNA form, the CDR3 reads TGTGCCAGCAGACCTCTACAGGGGGTGCCTGAAGCTTTCTTT. As protein: CASRPLQGVPEAFF.

The J gene is TRBJ2-7, the V gene TRBV25-1; D not resolved. The germline V and J ends were trimmed by 8 bases and 6 bases, with 14 bases remaining between them. This CDR3 is 12 amino acids long. Germline V lookup: CDR1 MGHDK, CDR2 SYGVNS. The CDR3 DNA sequence: TGTGCCAGCGGGTTGGATGGGTTCGAGCAGTACTTC. Its translation is CASGLDGFEQYF.

The chain uses TRBV20-1 and TRBJ2-2, with 7 bases identical to TRBD1. V gave up 6 bases and J gave up 4 bases; unmatched junction bases: 8. Per the germline V gene, CDR1 is DFQATT and CDR2 is SNEGSKA (reference sequence). This CDR3 region has 14 residues. The CDR3 protein is CSALGQARTGELFF. The CDR3 DNA sequence: TGCAGTGCCCTCGGACAGGCCCGCACCGGGGAGCTGTTTTTT.

The chain recombines TRBV15 with TRBJ1-5; D is ambiguous. This CDR3 has 16 amino acids. Germline V gene data show CDR1 as LNHNV and CDR2 as YYDKDF (reference sequence). V lost 1 base and J lost 0, with 10 bases in between. The CDR3 loop is CATSRGRVNSNQPQHF. The CDR3 nucleotides read TGTGCCACCAGCAGAGGTAGGGTTAATAGCAATCAGCCCCAGCATTTT.

The CDR3 bases are TGTGCTAGTGGTTCTAGCGGCCAAGAGACCCAGTACTTC. Encoded protein: CASGSSGQETQYF. This chain links TRBV12-5 with TRBJ2-5; 7 nucleotides line up with TRBD2. The length of the CDR3 is 13 residues. From germline, CDR1 is LGHNT and CDR2 FRNRAP. With 4 bases clipped from V and 1 base from J, the junction kept 0 bases outside the gene matches. Full variable domain (remainder filled in from reference TRBV12-5 and TRBJ2-5): DARVTQTPRHKVTEMGQEVTMRCQPILGHNTVFWYRQTMMQGLELLAYFRNRAPLDDSGMPKDRFSAEMPDATLATLKIQPSEPRDSAVYFCASGSSGQETQYFGPGTRLLVL.

This chain uses TRBV12-3 or TRBV12-4 with TRBJ2-3; D not resolved. CDR3 length equals 12 residues. The V and J ends lost 8 bases and 0 bases respectively, with 6 bases between them. CDR3 residues: CASRWSTDTQYF. In nucleotides, the CDR3 is TGTGCCAGCCGTTGGAGCACAGATACGCAGTATTTT.

The chain carries TRBV30 and TRBJ1-2, with 7 positions matching TRBD1. Germline V CDR1 and CDR2: GTSNPN, SVGIG (reference sequence). CDR3 length: 13 residues. J gave up 6 bases and V 1 base, and 5 bases lay outside the gene matches. CDR3 protein: CAWSDRGFDGYTF. The CDR3 bases are TGTGCCTGGAGTGACAGGGGATTCGATGGCTACACCTTC.

This chain uses TRBV4-2 with TRBJ1-1; weak D call: TRBD1 (6 bases). Germline CDR1 reads LGHNA; CDR2 reads YNFKEQ. The CDR3 loop spans 16 amino acids. The germline V and J ends were trimmed by 1 base and 0 bases, with 12 bases remaining between them. CDR3 residues: CASSQVGGPVNTEAFF. CDR3 nucleotides: TGTGCCAGCAGCCAAGTGGGGGGGCCGGTGAACACTGAAGCTTTCTTT.

This clonotype occurred once. This rearrangement joins TRBV7-9 to TRBJ1-5; D unresolved. Germline V gene sequence: CDR1 SEHNR, CDR2 FQNEAQ (reference sequence). CDR3 length: 14 amino acids. The V gene lost 3 bases and the J gene lost 7 bases, with 13 bases spanning the gap. CDR3 in amino acids: CASSLEGGRQPQHF. CDR3 in DNA: TGTGCCAGCAGCTTGGAAGGCGGGAGGCAGCCCCAGCATTTT.

The chain recombines TRBV28 with TRBJ1-2, with no clear D. Germline-derived CDR1 and CDR2 are MDHEN and SYDVKM. Trimming shortened V by 6 bases and J by 5 bases, and 10 bases separated the two germline ends. The CDR3 loop spans 12 amino acids. CDR3: CASRTAGYGYTF. The CDR3 DNA follows: TGTGCCAGCAGAACGGCCGGGTATGGCTACACCTTC.

This chain joins TRBV20-1 and TRBJ2-7, with 8 bases identical to TRBD1. The trim removed 5 bases at V and 2 bases at J, leaving 8 bases unmatched. Germline V CDR1 and CDR2: DFQATT, SNEGSKA (reference sequence). The CDR3 sequence is 14 residues long. The CDR3 sequence: CSAAQGQGAYEQYF. DNA for the CDR3: TGCAGTGCTGCCCAAGGACAGGGTGCCTACGAGCAGTACTTC.

This chain links TRBV4-2 with TRBJ1-1, with D possibly TRBD1 on 5 matching bases. Germline lookup yields CDR1 LGHNA and CDR2 YNFKEQ. Trimming removed 4 bases at V and 3 bases at J, with 15 bases between. The CDR3 is made up of 15 amino acids. The CDR3 spells CASSRGGSGDTEAFF. CDR3 sequence (DNA): TGTGCCAGCAGCCGGGGGGGATCGGGGGACACTGAAGCTTTCTTT.

The V gene is TRBV4-1, the J gene TRBJ2-7; 7 nucleotides agree with TRBD1. This CDR3 comprises 13 residues. The germline gives CDR1 MGHRA, CDR2 YSYEKL. After removal of 3 bases from V and 2 bases from J, the junction contained 1 base not matched to a gene. The CDR3 DNA is TGCGCCAGCAGCCAGGGACAGCCCTACGAGCAGTACTTC. Its translation: CASSQGQPYEQYF.

V and J are TRBV20-1 and TRBJ1-1, with TRBD1 as a possible D gene (6 bases). Germline V CDR1 and CDR2: DFQATT, SNEGSKA (reference sequence). The CDR3 is 14 residues long. Trimming stripped 6 bases from V and 6 bases from J, with 20 bases between. For the CDR3, the DNA is TGCAGTGCGAGCCCCATAGGGGGAAGGGCTGAAGCTTTCTTT. It encodes CSASPIGGRAEAFF.

The chain is built from TRBV19 and TRBJ2-7; D remains unclear. Trimming took off 7 bases at V and 6 bases at J, with 16 bases between the two ends. From germline, CDR1 is LNHDA and CDR2 SQIVND (reference sequence). The CDR3 is 13 amino acids. In nucleotides, the CDR3 is TGTGCCAGTACCGAAAGTCGGTGGGGCGAGCAGTACTTC. Translated, it gives CASTESRWGEQYF.